This T cell receptor beta chain was captured in a study of blood T cell repertoires in COVID-19. The overall study: Acute and convalescent COVID-19 samples came from the United States, Italy and Spain. PBMCs, B-cell-depleted T cells, or T cells provided the cDNA or gDNA that made up the material.

A COVID-19 case had been met by exposed participants during the 2 weeks before study entry. In the study's own analysis: Amplification with reference gene primers provided the estimates of nucleated cell counts. Profiled with immunoSEQ multiplex PCR; TCRdb holds only in-frame clones, not every one. V, J and clone size are taken as reported in that table, and D and trimming were inferred from the DNA itself. The data contain more than 300,000 clones, 80% to 95% of them singletons. Germline V gives CDR1 LGHDT, CDR2 YNNKEL (reference sequence). CDR3 length equals 13 residues. V was cut by 1 base and J by 7 bases, with 10 bases left in between.

This sequence originates from a woman aged 35 to 49 who had been exposed to COVID-19. The rearrangement links TRBV3-1 (or the pseudogene TRBV3-2) to TRBJ2-5; D unresolved. Sample: PBMCs or T cells enriched from blood (not recorded which). The CDR3 nucleotides read TGTGCCAGCAGCCAAGGTCGATCGGGGACCCAGTACTTC. Amino acid sequence: CASSQGRSGTQYF.